The 25 T cell receptor beta chains listed next were all sequenced from one sample in a study of blood T cells in healthy people across ages. Next came a second PCR, run for roughly 6 to 11 cycles, which used a sample-barcoded 5' primer along with a J-beta primer mix. TCRdb reanalysed the 5' RACE reads using MiXCR and keeps one entry per CDR3 protein. The sample carries 1.5 million to 2 million distinct CDR3 sequences, under 30% recorded once. Sample: blood. These receptors originate from a woman aged 25 to 39 in good health.

V usage is TRBV14 and J usage is TRBJ2-1, with a weak D call TRBD2 (5 bases). V gave up 4 bases and J gave up 2 bases, with 15 bases separating them. The CDR3 contains 16 residues. CDR1 SGHDN and CDR2 FVKESK come from the germline V gene. As DNA, the CDR3 is TGTGCCAGCAGCCTCCTCGGACTGACGGCCTACAATGAGCAGTTCTTC. This gives the protein CASSLLGLTAYNEQFF.

This chain joins TRBV12-3 or TRBV12-4 and TRBJ1-2, with TRBD1 identical over 10 bases. The J segment lost 5 bases and the V segment lost 3 bases, leaving 6 bases of the junction unmatched. The CDR3 runs to 15 residues. DNA for the CDR3: TGTGCCAGCAGTTTTCCGGGACAGGGGCGTTATGGCTACACCTTC. Translation gives CASSFPGQGRYGYTF.

The rearrangement links TRBV7-3 to TRBJ2-3, with 8 positions matching TRBD1. Trimming at V came to 4 bases and at J to 5 bases, leaving 11 bases not matched to a gene. The germline gives CDR1 SGHTA, CDR2 FQGTGA. This CDR3 comprises 16 residues. CDR3 residues: CASSSQGAAGLDTQYF. Here the CDR3 DNA reads TGTGCCAGCAGCTCTCAGGGGGCGGCGGGCCTAGATACGCAGTATTTT.

This clonotype was seen only a few times. The CDR3 sequence: CASSLGRWTGANVLTF. CDR3 DNA: TGTGCCAGCAGCTTGGGGCGGTGGACTGGGGCCAACGTCCTGACTTTC. This chain joins TRBV5-5 and TRBJ2-6; D not resolved. Germline V lookup: CDR1 SGHKS, CDR2 YYEKEE (reference sequence). This CDR3 contains 16 residues. The V end lost 0 bases, the J end lost 2 bases, and 9 bases lay between the germline ends.

For this clonotype: Relative to the germline gene, one junction end is altered; a read error may explain this. CDR3 coding DNA: TGTGCCAGCAGTGAAGCGGGCGGCTCCGAGCAGAACTTC. It translates to CASSEAGGSEQNF. The chain combines TRBV2 with TRBJ2-7; D is unresolved. Looked up from germline, CDR1 is SNHLY and CDR2 is FYNNEI. This CDR3 is built from 13 residues. The entire variable domain, with the rest obtained from reference TRBV2 and TRBJ2-7, is as follows: EPEVTQTPSHQVTQMGQEVILRCVPISNHLYFYWYRQILGQKVEFLVSFYNNEISEKSEIFDDQFSVERPDGSNFTLKIRSTKLEDSAMYFCASSEAGGSEQNFGPGTRLTVT.

In this sample, this clonotype turned up many times. The chain recombines TRBV29-1 with TRBJ2-1; tentatively, D is TRBD2 (6 bases). Trimming left V 6 bases short and J 14 bases short, with 17 bases between. Germline loops: CDR1 SQVTM, CDR2 ANQGSEA. CDR3 length equals 11 residues. CDR3 bases: TGCAGCGTAGCTAGCGCAACCAGGGAGTTCTTC. Translated: CSVASATREFF.

V usage is TRBV7-9 and J usage is TRBJ2-3; D gene uncertain. V was shortened by 4 bases and J by 4 bases, with 12 bases between the two germline ends. The germline gives CDR1 SEHNR, CDR2 FQNEAQ (reference sequence). This CDR3 contains 14 residues. CDR3 amino acids: CASSSMGAADTQYF. The DNA of the CDR3 is TGTGCCAGCAGCTCCATGGGTGCAGCAGATACGCAGTATTTT. The full variable domain, with the rest looked up from reference TRBV7-9 and TRBJ2-3, is DTGVSQNPRHKITKRGQNVTFRCDPISEHNRLYWYRQTLGQGPEFLTYFQNEAQLEKSRLLSDRFSAERPKGSFSTLEIQRTEQGDSAMYLCASSSMGAADTQYFGPGTRLTVL.

To note about this clonotype: At one of its ends the junction is not consistent with the germline gene, which may arise from a read error. This chain uses TRBV6-6 with TRBJ2-1; 9 nucleotides match TRBD2. Germline CDR1 is MNHNY and CDR2 is SVGAGI (reference sequence). The CDR3 has 16 residues. The CDR3, as DNA: TGTGCCGGCAGTGCCCTGGGACTAGCATCCTACAATGAGCAGTTCTTC. Translating gives CAGSALGLASYNEQFF.

This clonotype was detected a few times. This chain joins TRBV6-4 and TRBJ2-5; 11 nucleotides match TRBD2. The CDR3 sequence is 15 residues long. In germline, CDR1 is MRHNA, CDR2 SNTAGT. V lost 4 bases and J lost 11; bases outside the gene matches: 12. The CDR3 here is CASSALAGGQGEQYF. CDR3 DNA sequence: TGTGCCAGCAGTGCTCTAGCGGGGGGCCAGGGTGAGCAGTACTTC.

This clonotype has a handful of counts. J is TRBJ1-2 and V is TRBV27, with 8 bases aligning to TRBD1. The CDR3 extends over 14 amino acids. Trimming cost V 7 bases and J 5 bases; bases outside gene matches: 9. The germline V gene encodes CDR1 MNHEY and CDR2 SMNVEV (reference sequence). The CDR3 is CASKNGQGRYGYTF. The CDR3 DNA reads TGTGCCAGCAAAAACGGACAGGGACGGTATGGCTACACCTTC.

This clonotype was seen more than once but under ten times. The V gene is TRBV13, the J gene TRBJ2-6; either TRBD1 or TRBD2 may fit D (5 bases each). The germline gives CDR1 PRHDT, CDR2 FYEKMQ (reference sequence). Between the trimmed V and J ends, which lost 2 bases and 4 bases, there was a span of 12 bases. This CDR3 has 16 residues. The CDR3 here is CASSLLSGTGANVLTF. The CDR3 DNA reads TGTGCCAGCAGCTTATTGTCCGGGACCGGGGCCAACGTCCTGACTTTC.

This clonotype was seen many times. This rearrangement joins TRBV6-2 or TRBV6-3 to TRBJ2-5; D is uncertain. This CDR3 is 15 amino acids long. Germline V gives CDR1 MNHEY, CDR2 SVGEGT. V lost 6 bases to trimming and J lost 7 bases, with 21 bases between them. The CDR3 bases are TGTGCCAGCAGCCCCGCCGGCGGACCCTTGACGACCCAGTACTTC. Amino acids: CASSPAGGPLTTQYF.

The V call is TRBV5-1, the J call TRBJ2-3, with a weak D call TRBD2 (6 bases). Deletions cut 5 bases from V and 6 bases from J, with 13 bases between. This CDR3 spans 13 amino acids. Germline CDR1 reads SGHRS; CDR2 reads YFSETQ. DNA of the CDR3: TGCGCCAGCAGATTCATAGCGGAGGATACGCAGTATTTT. Translation: CASRFIAEDTQYF.

With regard to this clonotype: A much larger clone sits a single nucleotide away, making a read error possible. CDR3 sequence: CDSSLSTAKYGYTF. In DNA form, the CDR3 reads TGCGACAGCAGCTTGAGTACGGCTAAATATGGCTACACCTTC. V gene TRBV5-1 combines with J gene TRBJ1-2; D uncertain. In germline, CDR1 is SGHRS, CDR2 YFSETQ. The CDR3 is 14 amino acids. Full variable domain (remainder filled in from reference TRBV5-1 and TRBJ1-2): KAGVTQTPRYLIKTRGQQVTLSCSPISGHRSVSWYQQTPGQGLQFLFEYFSETQRNKGNFPGRFSGRQFSNSRSEMNVSTLELGDSALYLCDSSLSTAKYGYTFGSGTRLTVV.

This clonotype was seen ten or more times. V usage is TRBV5-6 and J usage is TRBJ2-7, with 13 bases that match TRBD2. Germline CDR1 reads SGHDT; CDR2 reads YYEEEE. V gave up 4 bases and J gave up 2 bases; unmatched junction bases: 3. The CDR3 has 15 amino acids. The CDR3 sequence is CASSRLAGGTYEQYF. DNA of the CDR3: TGTGCCAGCAGCAGACTAGCGGGGGGAACCTACGAGCAGTACTTC.

This clonotype was picked up a small number of times. The J gene is TRBJ1-1, the V gene TRBV7-2; TRBD1 might be the D (5 bases). This CDR3 spans 18 amino acids. The germline gives CDR1 SGHTA, CDR2 FQGNSA. V was trimmed by 5 bases and J by 5 bases, leaving 27 bases between them. The CDR3 DNA follows: TGTGCCAGCAGCGCACCTCAGGGACCTATCTGGGGAGGGACTGAAGCTTTCTTT. As protein: CASSAPQGPIWGGTEAFF.

The table lists this clonotype with many counts. V gene TRBV4-3 combines with J gene TRBJ2-7; no definite D call. The V end was cut by 2 bases, the J end by 3 bases, with 11 bases between. Looked up from germline, CDR1 is LGHNA and CDR2 is YSLEER. This CDR3 contains 14 residues. CDR3 sequence reads: CASSQSLSGYEQYF. CDR3 nucleotide sequence: TGCGCCAGCAGCCAATCTCTATCGGGCTACGAGCAGTACTTC.

This clonotype was recorded many times. The V call is TRBV7-6, the J call TRBJ2-6, with D unclear. Germline CDR1 SGHVS, CDR2 FNYEAQ. This CDR3 is built from 15 residues. Trimming left V 7 bases short and J 0 bases short, with 10 bases between. The CDR3 DNA sequence: TGTGCCAGCATCCGGAGCCCCTCTGGGGCCAACGTCCTGACTTTC. Translating it yields CASIRSPSGANVLTF.

About this clonotype: It may be a read error: a sequence one base away is much more abundant. The chain uses TRBV6-6 and TRBJ2-5; D uncertain. CDR1 is MNHNY, CDR2 SVGAGI, per germline (reference sequence). CDR3 size: 14 residues. Deletions cut 3 bases from V and 4 bases from J, with 12 bases between. CDR3 bases: TGTGCCAGCAGTTATCGCGACAAGGTAGAGACCCAGTACTTC. Translated: CASSYRDKVETQYF.

The V and J genes are TRBV7-2 and TRBJ1-2; the D gene is possibly TRBD1 (5 bases). CDR1 and CDR2 (germline): SGHTA, FQGNSA. V was cut by 1 base and J by 0 bases, with 12 bases left in between. The CDR3 contains 16 residues. In DNA form, the CDR3 reads TGTGCCAGCAGCTTAGGGGGGACCTATCCTAACTATGGCTACACCTTC. This sequence encodes CASSLGGTYPNYGYTF.

The chain joins TRBV7-2 to TRBJ2-7, with 10 bases identical to TRBD2. V dropped 8 bases and J dropped 5; count of bases not matched to a gene: 9. The CDR3 is 14 residues long. The germline CDR1 and CDR2 sequences are SGHTA and FQGNSA. DNA for the CDR3: TGTGCCAGCTACCACGGGACTAGCGTCGACGAGCAGTACTTC. Translation gives CASYHGTSVDEQYF.

In this sample, this clonotype turned up a few times. The J gene is TRBJ2-5, the V gene TRBV28; TRBD1 might be the D (5 bases). The J call is uncertain, as TRBJ2-7 better fits the DNA end. The V gene's germline CDR1 is MDHEN and CDR2 SYDVKM. The CDR3 contains 13 residues. CDR3 sequence reads: CASSLPTVHEQYF. CDR3 in DNA: TGTGCCAGCAGTTTACCGACAGTGCACGAGCAGTACTTC.

A few counts support this clonotype. V usage is TRBV12-3 or TRBV12-4 and J usage is TRBJ2-5; D might be TRBD2 (6 bases). The CDR3 covers 13 residues. V was pared by 8 bases and J by 2 bases, with 12 bases between. The chain's CDR3 is CASGGARQETQYF. The DNA for the CDR3 is TGTGCCAGCGGAGGGGCGAGGCAAGAGACCCAGTACTTC.

This clonotype was observed a few times. The chain carries TRBV7-6 and TRBJ1-1; 7 nucleotides match TRBD1. Germline CDR1 is SGHVS and CDR2 is FNYEAQ. The ends lost 4 bases at V and 4 bases at J; junction bases unmatched: 12. This CDR3 comprises 16 residues. The CDR3 region has the DNA TGTGCCAGCAGCTCCCCCGAGGGGGCTAGGTTCACTGAAGCTTTCTTT. Translating gives CASSSPEGARFTEAFF.

This rearrangement joins TRBV29-1 to TRBJ1-1, with 7 bases fitting TRBD1. CDR3 length: 13 amino acids. Germline CDR1 is SQVTM and CDR2 is ANQGSEA. V shed 7 bases and J 1 base; nucleotides not matched to a gene: 6. The CDR3 sequence: CSGSTGTNTEAFF. The CDR3 DNA is TGCAGCGGGTCGACAGGGACGAACACTGAAGCTTTCTTT.